This T cell receptor beta chain appears in the sequencing data of a study of blood T cell repertoires in COVID-19. Across the study: PBMCs, B-cell-depleted T cells, or T cells provided the cDNA or gDNA that made up the material.

TCRdb's table, derived via immunoSEQ multiplex PCR, lists solely in-frame clones and lacks some. The repertoire holds some 63,000 clones, with 79% as singletons. The V gene's germline CDR1 is SGHTA and CDR2 FQGNSA. This CDR3 has 13 residues. The V end was cut by 3 bases, the J end by 5 bases, with 8 bases between. The genes are TRBV7-2 and TRBJ1-5, with D unclear. The sequencing sample was made of peripheral blood. This TCR was sampled from a human donor in a cohort sampled during active COVID-19. The CDR3 DNA follows: TGTGCCAGCAGCTTCGACCTAGATCAGCCCCAGCATTTT. The encoded protein is CASSFDLDQPQHF.